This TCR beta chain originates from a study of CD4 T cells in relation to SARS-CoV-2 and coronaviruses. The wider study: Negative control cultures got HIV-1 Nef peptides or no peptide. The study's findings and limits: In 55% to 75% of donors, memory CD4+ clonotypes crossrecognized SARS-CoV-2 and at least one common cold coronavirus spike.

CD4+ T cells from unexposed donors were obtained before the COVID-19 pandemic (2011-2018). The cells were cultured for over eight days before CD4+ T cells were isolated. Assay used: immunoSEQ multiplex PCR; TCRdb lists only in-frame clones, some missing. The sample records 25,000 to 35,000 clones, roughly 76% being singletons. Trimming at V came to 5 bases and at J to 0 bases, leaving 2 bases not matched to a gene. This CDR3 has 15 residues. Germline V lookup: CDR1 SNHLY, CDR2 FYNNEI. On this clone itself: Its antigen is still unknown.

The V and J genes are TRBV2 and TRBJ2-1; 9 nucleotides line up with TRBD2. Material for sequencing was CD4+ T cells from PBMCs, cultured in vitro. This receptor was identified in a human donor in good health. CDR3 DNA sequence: TGTGCCAGCAGTCTTAGCGGGAGCTCCTACAATGAGCAGTTCTTC. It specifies CASSLSGSSYNEQFF.